This is a list of T cell receptor beta chains from one sample in a study of blood T cell repertoires in COVID-19. Only in-frame clones appear in the TCRdb table, and some are missing; sequencing was by immunoSEQ multiplex PCR. This table has around 50,000 clones, around four fifths appearing once. The sample comprised peripheral blood. These receptors all come from a man between 65 and 85 years old with acute or convalescent COVID-19. The conserved cysteine and the conserved F or W are not part of the CDR3 here.

v_call cdr3_aa
TRBV9 ASSAGTGDTGELF
TRBV7-3 ASSLIGRNRGQETQY
TRBV2 ASSRGSLTGELF
TRBV18 ASSPTKAGVNEQY
TRBV28 ASRSHAANEQF
TRBV19 ATTGQTNEQF
TRBV7-2 ASSLDAGYPGNTIY
TRBV12-3/TRBV12-4 ASSLAQGTEAF
TRBV27 ASSLYRGASYNEQF
TRBV10-3 AISESGSVETQY
TRBV6-6 ASSHPGLSGNTIY
TRBV2 ASSPRETAFNEKLF
TRBV30 AWSAADYNSPLH
TRBV19 ASTSPGQFHTGELF
TRBV18 ASSPPFVEKQY
TRBV7-2 ASSLFGSSREQY
TRBV19 ASSIAGAGEDAF
TRBV28 ASSLRGQGSSDTQY
TRBV27 ASSFGTGIQPQH
TRBV6-4 ASSSSGGESEQF
TRBV20-1 SASVSMGGGASDTQY
TRBV7-2 ASSLRQTSNQPQH
TRBV28 ASSPGTGLGTEAF
TRBV5-4 ASRGGGINYGYT
TRBV6-2/TRBV6-3 ASSYKSPPQH
TRBV10-3 AISEGRGQNTEAF
TRBV2 ASSAQVPDYGYT
TRBV6-5 ASSTDPRGYGYT
TRBV6-5 ASGRDRGNTIY
TRBV7-9 ASSPGDFGEQF
TRBV25-1 ASSESTGGARNEQF
TRBV30 AWSSVRGYGYT
TRBV4-3 ASSQDLSLQAEAF
TRBV4-2 ASSQGLWTSGGTDTQY
TRBV11-2 ASSLTATNEKLF
TRBV28 ASEGLAGGKGETQY
TRBV15 ATSRDGTGWGKLF
TRBV29-1 SVEEGGSSPLI
TRBV29-1 SAVGQRNTEAF
TRBV6-5 ASSYGGTGSYEQY
TRBV4-1 ASSQEGQNFYGYT